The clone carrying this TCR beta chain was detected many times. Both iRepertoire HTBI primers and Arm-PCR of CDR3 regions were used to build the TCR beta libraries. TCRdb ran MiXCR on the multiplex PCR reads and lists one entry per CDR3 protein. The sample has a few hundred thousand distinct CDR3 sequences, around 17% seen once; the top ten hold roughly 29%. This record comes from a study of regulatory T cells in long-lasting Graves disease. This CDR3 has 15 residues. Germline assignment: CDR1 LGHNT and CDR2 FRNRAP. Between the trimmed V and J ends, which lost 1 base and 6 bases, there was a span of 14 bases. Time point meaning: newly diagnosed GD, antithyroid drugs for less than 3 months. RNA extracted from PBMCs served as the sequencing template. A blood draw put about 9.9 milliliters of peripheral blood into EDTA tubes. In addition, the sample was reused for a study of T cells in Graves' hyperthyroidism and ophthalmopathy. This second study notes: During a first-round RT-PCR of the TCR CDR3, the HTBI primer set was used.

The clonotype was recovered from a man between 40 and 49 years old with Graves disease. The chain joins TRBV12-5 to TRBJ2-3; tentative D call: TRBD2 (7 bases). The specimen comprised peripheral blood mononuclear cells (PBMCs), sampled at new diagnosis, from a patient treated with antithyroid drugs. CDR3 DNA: TGTGCTAGTGGTTTGGGCGGGGGCGCGGGGGATACGCAGTATTTT. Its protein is CASGLGGGAGDTQYF. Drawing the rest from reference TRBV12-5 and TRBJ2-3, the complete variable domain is DARVTQTPRHKVTEMGQEVTMRCQPILGHNTVFWYRQTMMQGLELLAYFRNRAPLDDSGMPKDRFSAEMPDATLATLKIQPSEPRDSAVYFCASGLGGGAGDTQYFGPGTRLTVL.